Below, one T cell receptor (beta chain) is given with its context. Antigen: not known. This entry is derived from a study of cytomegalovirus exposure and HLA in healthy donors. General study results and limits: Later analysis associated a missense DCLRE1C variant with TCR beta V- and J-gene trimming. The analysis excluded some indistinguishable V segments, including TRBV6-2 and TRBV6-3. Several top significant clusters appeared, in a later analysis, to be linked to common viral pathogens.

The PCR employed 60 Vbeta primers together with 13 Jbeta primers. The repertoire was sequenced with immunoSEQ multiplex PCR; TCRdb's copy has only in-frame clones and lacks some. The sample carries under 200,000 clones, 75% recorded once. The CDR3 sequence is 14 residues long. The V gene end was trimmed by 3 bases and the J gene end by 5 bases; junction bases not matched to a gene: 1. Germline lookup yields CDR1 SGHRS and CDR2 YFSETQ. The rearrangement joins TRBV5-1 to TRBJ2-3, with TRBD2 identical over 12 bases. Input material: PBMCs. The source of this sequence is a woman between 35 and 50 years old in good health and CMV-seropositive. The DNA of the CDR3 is TGCGCCAGCAGCTCGGGACTAGCGGGAGATACGCAGTATTTT. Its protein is CASSSGLAGDTQYF.